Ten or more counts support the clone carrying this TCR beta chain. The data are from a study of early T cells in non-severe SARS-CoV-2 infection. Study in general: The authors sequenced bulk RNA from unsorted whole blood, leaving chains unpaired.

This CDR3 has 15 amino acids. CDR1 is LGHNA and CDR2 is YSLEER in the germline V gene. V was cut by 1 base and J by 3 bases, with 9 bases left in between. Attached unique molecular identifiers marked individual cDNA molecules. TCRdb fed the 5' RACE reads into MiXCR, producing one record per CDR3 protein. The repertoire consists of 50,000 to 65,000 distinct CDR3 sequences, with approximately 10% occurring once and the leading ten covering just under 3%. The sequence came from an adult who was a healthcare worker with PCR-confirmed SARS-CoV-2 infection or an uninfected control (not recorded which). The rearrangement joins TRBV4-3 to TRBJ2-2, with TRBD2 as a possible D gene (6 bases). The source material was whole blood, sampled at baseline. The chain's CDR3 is CASSQGWRDTGELFF. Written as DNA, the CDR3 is TGCGCCAGCAGCCAAGGGTGGAGGGACACCGGGGAGCTGTTTTTT.